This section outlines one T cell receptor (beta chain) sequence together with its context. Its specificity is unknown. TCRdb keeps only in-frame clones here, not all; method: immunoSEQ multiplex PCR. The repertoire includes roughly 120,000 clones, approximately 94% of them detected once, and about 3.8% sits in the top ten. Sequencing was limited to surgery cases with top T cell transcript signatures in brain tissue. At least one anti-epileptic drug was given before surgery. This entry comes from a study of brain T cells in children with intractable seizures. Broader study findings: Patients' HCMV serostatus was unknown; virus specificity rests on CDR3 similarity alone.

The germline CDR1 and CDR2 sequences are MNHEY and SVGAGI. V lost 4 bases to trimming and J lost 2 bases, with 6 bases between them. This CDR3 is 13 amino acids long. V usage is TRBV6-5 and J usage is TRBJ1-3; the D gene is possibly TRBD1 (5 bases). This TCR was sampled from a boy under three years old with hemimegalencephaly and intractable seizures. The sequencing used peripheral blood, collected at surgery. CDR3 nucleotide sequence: TGTGCCAGCAGTTGGGGCACTGGAAACACCATATATTTT. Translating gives CASSWGTGNTIYF.